The rows below give T cell receptor beta chains drawn from one sample of a study of vaccination and CD4 T cells after COVID-19. TCRdb recomputed calls from the PCR reads with MiXCR, one row per CDR3 protein. The repertoire includes under 25,000 distinct CDR3 sequences, around 66% of them detected once, and around 8% sits in the top ten. For these receptors, no antigen is known. Material: CD4+ T cells from blood, cultured in vitro. Receptor source: a human donor who had recovered from COVID-19. The CDR3 runs from the conserved cysteine through the conserved F or W. The D gene is left open where the match is weak. The size of a clone is reported for some rows only, either as once, few or many, or as a class for expanded clones.

cdr3_length	j_call	v_call	clone_size	d_call	cdr3_aa	cdr3_nt
15	TRBJ1-2	TRBV12-3/TRBV12-4	.	.	CASSRSRGANYGYTF	TGTGCCAGCAGTCGATCTCGAGGAGCTAACTATGGCTACACCTTC
15	TRBJ1-1	TRBV28	once	.	CASSSTTGSETEAFF	TGTGCCAGCAGTTCGACGACAGGTTCGGAGACTGAAGCTTTCTTT
17	TRBJ2-2	TRBV24-1	.	.	CATSDLPGMGPTGELFF	TGTGCCACCAGTGACCTCCCGGGGATGGGGCCCACCGGGGAGCTGTTTTTT
14	TRBJ1-2	TRBV28	.	.	CASSFPTANYGYTF	TGTGCCAGCAGTTTCCCCACCGCTAACTATGGCTACACCTTC
12	TRBJ1-2	TRBV20-1	.	TRBD1	CSAQQGNYGYTF	TGCAGTGCTCAACAGGGGAACTATGGCTACACCTTC
13	TRBJ1-1	TRBV19	once	.	CASIAGTNTEAFF	TGTGCCAGTATAGCGGGGACGAACACTGAAGCTTTCTTT
13	TRBJ1-5	TRBV27	.	.	CASRPFTAQPQHF	TGTGCCAGCAGGCCTTTCACCGCGCAGCCCCAGCATTTT
15	TRBJ2-1	TRBV6-5	.	.	CASSYSGRSYNEQFF	TGTGCCAGCAGTTACTCGGGGCGCTCCTACAATGAGCAGTTCTTC
13	TRBJ1-2	TRBV6-1	.	.	CASKNGQGYGYTF	TGTGCCAGCAAAAACGGGCAGGGGTATGGCTACACCTTC
16	TRBJ2-4	TRBV19	.	.	CASSILGSLAKNIQYF	TGTGCCAGTAGTATTCTCGGTTCACTAGCCAAAAACATTCAGTACTTC
14	TRBJ2-1	TRBV27	once	.	CARRLVRSYNEQFF	TGTGCCAGACGCCTCGTTCGCAGCTACAATGAGCAGTTCTTC
14	TRBJ1-5	TRBV28	few	.	CASSFIREVKPQHF	TGTGCCAGCAGTTTTATCAGGGAGGTTAAGCCCCAGCATTTT
15	TRBJ1-2	TRBV7-3	.	TRBD1	CASSLRQGGDYGYTF	TGTGCCAGCAGCTTAAGACAGGGGGGAGACTATGGCTACACCTTC